The present TCR beta chain was sequenced within a study of cytomegalovirus exposure and HLA in healthy donors (dated by TCRdb to the late 2010s). For the wider study: An earlier analysis of some 500 of the donors reported about 250 Gb of sequence data and roughly 100 million unique TCR beta sequences from about 179 million T cells. In addition to the first cohort of 666 subjects, a separate validation cohort of approximately 130 different subjects was used. The study combined high-throughput TCR immunosequencing, statistical association of individual TCRs with disease status, and machine learning to predict cytomegalovirus infection status. In a later analysis, previously published TCR beta repertoires from 670 or so donors were re-analyzed and high-resolution HLA genotyping was added so that TCR occurrence patterns could be studied. Rather than using new phenotypic data, the later analysis identified candidate immune exposures from TCR beta sequences and from how often those sequences occurred across donors. A later genetic analysis took genome-wide SNP genotypes for about 65% of the roughly 670 donors and used that subset as a discovery cohort. HLA typing covered class I and class II loci at four-digit resolution. Among a few hundred genotyped donors of the cohort, an average of 235,054 unique TCR beta nucleotide sequences were sequenced per donor, about a sixth of them non-productive. Donor age, sex, ethnicity and CMV serostatus were compiled alongside the repertoire data. The number of typed donors differed by locus: roughly 620-640 for A, B, C, DRB1 and DQB1; approximately 520 for DQA1; 606 for DPA1; and 450 to 480 for DPB1. To decide whether each TCR beta V gene segment behaved as functional or pseudogenic, an earlier analysis of fewer than 750 of the donors relied on high-throughput TCR beta sequencing. An early release that covered about 640 HLA-typed donors contained around 300 gigabases of sequencing data and around 85 million unique TCR sequences. Because of strong linkage in the cohort, a handful of DR-DQ haplotypes were treated as single units for association and clustering. The aim of the study was to test whether cataloging public T cell receptors could identify signatures of past pathogen exposure. Every repertoire in the discovery cohort had been generated on one and the same sequencing platform. Among the roughly 400 genotyped donors, approximately 77% belonged to the genetic ancestry cluster associated with self-reported Caucasian donors. The T cell repertoires of some 670 subjects were profiled by immunosequencing and related to cytomegalovirus serostatus. What the authors observed across the whole study: Because counts were too low, some 17 rarely observed V segments, including chromosome 9 orphons, were left out of the earlier analysis of 587 of the donors. Most TCR sequences were observed very rarely across donors, whereas some public TCRs were present in many individuals. Linkage disequilibrium might explain the correlated functional status among segregating V segments, but an unknown experimental factor could not be excluded. An earlier analysis of several hundred of the donors showed that most TCR beta V segments appeared in productive rearrangements either about 87% or about 30% of the time, which broadly matched IMGT annotations. The authors suggested that the approach could potentially be generalized to other disease states and immunological phenotypes. A later analysis reported that several top co-occurrence clusters appeared linked to parvovirus B19, influenza, CMV and Epstein-Barr virus. Sequencing depth was assumed to be roughly uniform across donors in the presence/absence analyses, though that assumption may not hold. V-gene and J-gene trimming of TCR beta chains was associated with a missense DCLRE1C variant in a later genetic analysis, and the association was replicated in an independent cohort. Because some donors lacked HLA typing at each locus, the association tests relied only on the typed subset. A later analysis found that most CMV-associated TCR beta chains appeared HLA-restricted, with HLA associations seemingly driven largely by CMV exposure. A later analysis found that TCR association rates varied across HLA loci, with DRB1 alleles showing the most associated TCRs and HLA-C alleles the fewest. Specific HLA alleles were associated with over 15,000 TCR beta sequences at a false discovery rate of 0.05 in a later analysis. According to a later genetic analysis, donors in an Asian-associated ancestry cluster had fewer N-insertions in productive TCRs than the roughly 670-donor mean. Assigning TCR associations to individual alleles was difficult when HLA alleles, especially DR and DQ, strongly co-occurred. A further reported finding was that TCR beta sequences accurately predicted the HLA-A and HLA-B alleles for most subjects in the first cohort. Immune exposure information for the cohort was limited to CMV serostatus. The study gave a list of 150 to 200 TCR beta chains associated with cytomegalovirus. A few of the identified cytomegalovirus-associated TCR beta chains were confirmed in vitro to be specific for cytomegalovirus antigens. Because the 87-base-pair reads could not distinguish some IMGT-functional V segments, including TRBV6-2 and TRBV6-3, those segments were excluded. Cytomegalovirus status was reported to be diagnosed by the classifier with high specificity and sensitivity in both the original and validation cohorts. A cluster of highly shared sequence variants was judged likely to be a technical artifact of the sequencing pipeline. In a later analysis, HLA-associated TCR beta chains showed more clonal expansion and lower generation probabilities than non-associated chains that were equally common. The cohort was sequenced for TCR beta chains only, and without alpha or paired-chain data the features that could be detected were limited.

In total, 500 to 700 healthy bone marrow donors made up the cohort. At the time of sampling, all cohort members were nominally healthy, though unrecorded immune exposures were likely present. The donor tested CMV seronegative and was one of the 352 seronegative cohort members. A peripheral blood sample was collected from each donor, and TCR beta sequencing was performed on peripheral blood mononuclear cells. The Qiagen DNeasy Blood Extraction Kit was used to extract genomic DNA from the blood cell samples. This clone occurred a few times. What this receptor recognizes is not known. A far larger clone is only one base removed, so a read error is likely. The library was generated by the immunoSEQ multiplex PCR assay. For the multiplex PCR, a mixture combining 60 forward primers for TCR Vbeta segments and 13 reverse primers for TCR Jbeta segments was used. Amplification of the CDR3 region of rearranged TCR beta genes was performed with a multiplex PCR assay on genomic DNA. The amplified TCR beta libraries were sequenced on the Illumina HiSeq System as 87-base-pair reads. The original methods were these. Across the 670 or so repertoires, a later analysis counted 80 million or so unique TCR beta chains, 9.5 million to 12 million of which were shared by at least two donors. Raw reads were error-corrected and collapsed into unique sequences by a nearest-neighbor algorithm in which closely related sequences were merged to remove PCR and sequencing errors. CDR3 sequences were aligned to IMGT reference sequences to assign V, D and J gene segments. For a sequence to be retained, a match of at least six nucleotides to both a V gene segment and a J gene segment was required. Rearrangements were classified as productive when the CDR3 lacked stop codons and remained in frame with V and J, and all other rearrangements were classified as non-productive. Following IMGT convention, CDR3 was defined as the stretch from the second conserved V-encoded cysteine to the conserved J-encoded phenylalanine. In an earlier analysis of just under 600 of the donors, sequences lacking an unambiguous match to a single V gene segment were excluded. In an earlier analysis of a few hundred of the donors, V segments were called functional above 56.7% productive rearrangements and were called segregating when the between-donor standard deviation exceeded 5%. A statistical classification framework was built to diagnose cytomegalovirus status from the catalog of TCR beta chain sequences. In a later analysis, V and J genes were assigned by comparing TCR nucleotide sequences against IMGT/GENE-DB human TR gene sequences. Using the TCRdist pipeline, a later analysis assigned CDR3 sequences along with most-parsimonious VDJ recombination scenarios. In a later analysis, every TCR beta chain was defined by the combination of its CDR3 amino acid sequence and its V-gene family, and reads without a unique V-gene family were dropped. In a later analysis, approximately 590 highly shared, low-generation-probability nucleotide sequences were removed to address suspected cross-contamination and a sequencing artifact. A later analysis calculated a clonal expansion index for each public chain from normalized within-repertoire ranks of inferred template counts. In a later analysis, generation probabilities were computed using a VDJ recombination model fitted to out-of-frame rearrangements, and the results were checked against IGoR. In a later analysis, TCR-TCR, TCR-HLA and TCR-CMV co-occurrence was scored with hypergeometric tests, and a repertoire-size bias correction was applied to TCR pairs. In a later analysis, false discovery rates were estimated by permuting HLA or CMV assignments 20 times. In a later analysis, co-occurring TCRs were grouped using DBSCAN, and TCRdist sequence similarity was added for clustering within HLA-allele-positive subsets. Repertoires with fewer than 30,000 or more than 120,000 public chains were left out of co-occurrence clustering, as were a handful of repertoires with anomalous nucleotide sharing. In TCRdb, the immuneACCESS table is reduced to in-frame sequences with V and J assigned. These tables do not hold every clone; where another copy was compared, an unresolved V gene accounts for under half, and the others remain unexplained. V and J calls and clone size are copied from that table; D and trimming were computed from the DNA. The sample records 100,000 to 150,000 clones, roughly 80% of which are singletons. The top ten clones comprise over 2.5% of the sample.

CDR1 and CDR2 are drawn from the germline V gene (reference sequence): SGHKS, YYEKEE. The CDR3 starts with the cysteine, ends with the phenylalanine, and has 15 residues. CDR3 DNA is the only sequence kept; it has 45 bases, read in frame from the first base. V is pruned by 0 bases and J by 3 bases, leaving 6 bases of the junction without a gene match. The sequenced sample consisted of PBMCs. The rearrangement combines TRBV5-5 with TRBJ2-7; 7 of the junction bases match TRBD1. The TCR was taken from a woman aged 45 to 65 in good health and CMV-seronegative. The CDR3 reads CASSLDEGAYYEQYF. The DNA reads TGTGCCAGCAGCTTGGATGAGGGGGCGTACTACGAGCAGTACTTC.